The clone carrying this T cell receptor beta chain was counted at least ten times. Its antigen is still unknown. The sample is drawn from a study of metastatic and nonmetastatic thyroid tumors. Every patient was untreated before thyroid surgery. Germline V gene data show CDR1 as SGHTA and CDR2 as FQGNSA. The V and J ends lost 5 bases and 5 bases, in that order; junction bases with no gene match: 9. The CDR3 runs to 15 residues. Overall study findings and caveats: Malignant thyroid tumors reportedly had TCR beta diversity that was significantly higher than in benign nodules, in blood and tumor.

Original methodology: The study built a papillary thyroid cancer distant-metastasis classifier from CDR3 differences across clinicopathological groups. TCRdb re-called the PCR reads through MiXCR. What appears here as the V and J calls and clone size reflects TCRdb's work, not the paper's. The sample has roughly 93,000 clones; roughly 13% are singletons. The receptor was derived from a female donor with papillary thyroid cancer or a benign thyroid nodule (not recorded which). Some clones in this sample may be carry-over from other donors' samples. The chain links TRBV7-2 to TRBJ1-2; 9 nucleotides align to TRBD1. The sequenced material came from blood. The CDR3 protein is CASSPATDRGYGYTF. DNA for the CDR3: TGTGCCAGCAGCCCCGCGACGGACAGGGGATATGGCTACACCTTC.